Presented here are 29 T cell receptor beta chains from one specimen sequenced in a study of PD-1 blockade in classical Hodgkin lymphoma. Regarding time point: cycle 4 day 1 (C4D1), after five to seven weeks of nivolumab. Each and every patient relapsed after autologous stem cell transplantation, and patients got differing brentuximab vedotin exposure. The protocol was immunoSEQ multiplex PCR, while the TCRdb copy is restricted to in-frame clones and leaves out a portion. The sample lists approximately 21,000 clones; 60% to 75% were seen once. Sequencing used peripheral blood mononuclear cells (PBMCs), obtained before the fourth cycle of nivolumab. All receptors come from a human donor with classical Hodgkin lymphoma.

This rearrangement joins TRBV5-4 to TRBJ1-6; 8 nucleotides match TRBD1. With V trimmed by 5 bases and J by 0 bases, 7 bases remained unmatched. There are 17 residues in the CDR3. CDR1 is SGHNT and CDR2 is YYREEE in the germline V gene (reference sequence). The CDR3 reads CASRDGTGSSYNSPLHF. CDR3 DNA sequence: TGTGCCAGCAGGGATGGGACAGGCAGCTCCTATAATTCACCCCTCCACTTT.

The chain couples TRBV27 to TRBJ2-7, with 9 bases that match TRBD2. The germline V gene encodes CDR1 MNHEY and CDR2 SMNVEV (reference sequence). The CDR3 runs 13 residues. The junction had 1 base not matched to a gene; V was cut back by 5 bases and J by 2 bases. The CDR3 DNA follows: TGTGCCAGCAGTAGCGGGGGGCCCTACGAGCAGTACTTC. It translates to CASSSGGPYEQYF.

In its sample, this clone was seen once. The rearrangement joins TRBV5-8 to TRBJ2-1; D is undetermined. Germline values: CDR1 SGHTS, CDR2 YDEGEE. CDR3 length: 15 residues. Between the trimmed V and J ends, which lost 6 bases and 0 bases, there was a span of 13 bases. In nucleotides, the CDR3 is TGTGCCAGCATCCCAACGTCAAGCTCCTACAATGAGCAGTTCTTC. Translating gives CASIPTSSSYNEQFF.

This clone has a single count. The chain carries TRBV9 and TRBJ2-1, with D possibly being TRBD1 or TRBD2 (5 bases each). The ends were cut back, 0 bases at V and 7 bases at J, with 11 bases in the middle. Per the germline V gene, CDR1 is SGDLS and CDR2 is YYNGEE. This CDR3 has 14 residues. This CDR3 reads CASSVGGRVNEQFF. CDR3 nucleotide sequence: TGTGCCAGCAGCGTAGGGGGACGGGTTAATGAGCAGTTCTTC.

V and J are TRBV7-9 and TRBJ1-2; tentatively, D is TRBD1 (5 bases). This CDR3 spans 13 amino acids. The germline V and J ends were trimmed by 5 bases and 4 bases, with 11 bases remaining between them. The germline CDR1 and CDR2 sequences are SEHNR and FQNEAQ (reference sequence). The chain's CDR3 is CASSQGHRYGYTF. The CDR3 DNA follows: TGTGCCAGCAGCCAAGGACATCGCTATGGCTACACCTTC.

V gene TRBV6-5 combines with J gene TRBJ1-2; no clear D. Trimming pared 7 bases from V and 8 bases from J, leaving 14 bases between. CDR3 length: 12 amino acids. Germline assignment: CDR1 MNHEY and CDR2 SVGAGI. For the CDR3, the DNA is TGTGCCAGCACTCGGGCATCGGGAGGCTACACCTTC. Amino acids: CASTRASGGYTF.

This chain links TRBV6-6 with TRBJ2-7; possible D gene TRBD1, 5 bases. Looked up from germline, CDR1 is MNHNY and CDR2 is SVGAGI (reference sequence). Trimming removed 3 bases at V and 0 bases at J, with 9 bases between. This CDR3 contains 14 residues. The CDR3 reads CASSYYRSSYEQYF. For the CDR3, the DNA is TGTGCCAGCAGTTATTACAGGAGCTCCTACGAGCAGTACTTC.

The V and J genes are TRBV4-2 and TRBJ2-1; D perhaps matches TRBD2 (6 bases). Germline V lookup: CDR1 LGHNA, CDR2 YNFKEQ. V was shortened by 4 bases and J by 10 bases, with 17 bases between the two germline ends. The CDR3 is 14 amino acids. CDR3 DNA: TGTGCCAGCAGCCCAGGTGGGATAGCGGTAGAGCAGTTCTTC. Translating it yields CASSPGGIAVEQFF.

J is TRBJ2-1 and V is TRBV6-6; 13 bases are shared with TRBD2. The CDR3 is made up of 16 amino acids. With V trimmed by 6 bases and J by 7 bases, 9 bases remained unmatched. Per the germline V gene, CDR1 is MNHNY and CDR2 is SVGAGI (reference sequence). The CDR3: CASRAGTSGNVNEQFF. DNA for the CDR3: TGTGCCAGCAGGGCCGGGACTAGCGGGAATGTAAATGAGCAGTTCTTC.

This clone was seen a handful of times. The chain combines TRBV28 with TRBJ1-1, with TRBD1 matching over 7 bases. The CDR3 consists of 14 residues. The V gene end was trimmed by 5 bases and the J gene end by 5 bases; junction bases not matched to a gene: 8. Germline V lookup: CDR1 MDHEN, CDR2 SYDVKM. CDR3 region: CASSTGTVVTEAFF. CDR3 DNA sequence: TGTGCCAGCAGTACCGGGACAGTGGTAACTGAAGCTTTCTTT.

V is TRBV5-1 and J is TRBJ2-1; D is unresolved. Germline-derived CDR1 and CDR2 are SGHRS and YFSETQ. The CDR3 has 13 residues. The germline V and J ends were trimmed by 4 bases and 7 bases, with 12 bases remaining between them. CDR3: CASSPGGVNEQFF. CDR3 bases: TGCGCCAGCAGCCCGGGTGGGGTAAATGAGCAGTTCTTC.

The chain recombines TRBV4-2 with TRBJ1-4; maybe TRBD1 (5 bases). CDR1 LGHNA and CDR2 YNFKEQ come from the germline V gene. V gave up 0 bases and J gave up 4 bases, with 15 bases separating them. The CDR3 runs to 17 residues. The CDR3 DNA reads as TGTGCCAGCAGCCAAGATTATGGGGGGATCCTTAATGAAAAACTGTTTTTT. It codes for CASSQDYGGILNEKLFF.

This chain uses TRBV5-8 with TRBJ2-1; D gene uncertain. Trimming stripped 1 base from V and 4 bases from J, with 6 bases between. This CDR3 contains 13 residues. The germline gives CDR1 SGHTS, CDR2 YDEGEE. The CDR3 sequence: CASSLKLYNEQFF. CDR3 sequence (DNA): TGTGCCAGCAGCTTGAAGCTTTACAATGAGCAGTTCTTC.

This clone has just one count. The CDR3 sequence is CAINSGTGVTGELFF. The CDR3, as DNA: TGTGCCATCAACTCCGGGACAGGGGTCACCGGGGAGCTGTTTTTT. The chain links TRBV10-3 to TRBJ2-2, with 10 bases matching TRBD1. This CDR3 comprises 15 residues. CDR1 ENHRY and CDR2 SYGVKD come from the germline V gene. Germline trimming cut 7 bases from V and 4 bases from J; bases unmatched to any gene: 6.

This sequence joins TRBV18 and TRBJ1-1, with D maybe TRBD1 (5 bases). CDR1 and CDR2 from the germline V gene are KGHSH and LQKENI. This CDR3 is built from 17 residues. With 0 bases removed from V and 0 bases from J, the gap between germline ends came to 14 bases. The CDR3 protein is CASSPPEAWGMNTEAFF. CDR3 bases: TGTGCCAGCTCACCACCGGAGGCGTGGGGGATGAACACTGAAGCTTTCTTT.

Only one count was recorded for this clone. The chain is built from TRBV28 and TRBJ1-5, with unresolved D. The germline V gene encodes CDR1 MDHEN and CDR2 SYDVKM. Trimming pared 3 bases from V and 0 bases from J, leaving 12 bases between. This CDR3 comprises 16 residues. The CDR3 bases are TGTGCCAGCAGTTTTGGCAGCCCAATTAGCAATCAGCCCCAGCATTTT. Its translation is CASSFGSPISNQPQHF.

The gene calls are TRBV7-9 and TRBJ2-2, with no clear D. The CDR3 contains 17 residues. The V gene lost 5 bases and the J gene lost 2 bases, with 18 bases spanning the gap. Germline loops: CDR1 SEHNR, CDR2 FQNEAQ (reference sequence). CDR3 region: CASSPVGLTLNTGELFF. The CDR3 DNA sequence: TGTGCCAGCAGCCCAGTGGGTTTGACTCTTAACACCGGGGAGCTGTTTTTT. Drawing the rest from reference TRBV7-9 and TRBJ2-2, the complete variable domain is DTGVSQNPRHKITKRGQNVTFRCDPISEHNRLYWYRQTLGQGPEFLTYFQNEAQLEKSRLLSDRFSAERPKGSFSTLEIQRTEQGDSAMYLCASSPVGLTLNTGELFFGEGSRLTVL.

This clone was detected only once. The V and J genes are TRBV10-3 and TRBJ1-5; TRBD1 agrees at 11 bases. From germline, CDR1 is ENHRY and CDR2 SYGVKD. V lost 4 bases to trimming and J lost 2 bases; unmatched junction nucleotides: 1. CDR3 length: 15 residues. DNA for the CDR3: TGTGCCATCAGTGGGACAGGGGGCGGCAATCAGCCCCAGCATTTT. Translating gives CAISGTGGGNQPQHF.

This chain connects TRBV10-3 to TRBJ1-1; D remains unclear. Between the trimmed V and J ends, which lost 11 bases and 0 bases, there was a span of 13 bases. Germline V CDR1 and CDR2: ENHRY, SYGVKD. This CDR3 has 13 amino acids. CDR3 nucleotide sequence: TGTGCCGCCGGGCCCAGCATGAACACTGAAGCTTTCTTT. The encoded protein is CAAGPSMNTEAFF.

The chain recombines TRBV4-3 with TRBJ1-6; D is unclear. Looked up from germline, CDR1 is LGHNA and CDR2 is YSLEER. The CDR3 spans 14 residues. V lost 3 bases to trimming and J lost 7 bases, with 10 bases between them. CDR3 nucleotide sequence: TGCGCCAGCAGCCAGTACCAGGCAAATTCACCCCTCCACTTT. This encodes CASSQYQANSPLHF.

The V call is TRBV4-2, the J call TRBJ2-5; possibly TRBD2 for D (6 bases). V lost 4 bases, J lost 2 bases, and 17 bases lay in between. The germline V gene encodes CDR1 LGHNA and CDR2 YNFKEQ. The CDR3 contains 16 residues. CDR3 amino acids: CASSRGSGGDQETQYF. The CDR3 DNA sequence: TGTGCCAGCAGCCGTGGTAGCGGAGGGGATCAAGAGACCCAGTACTTC.

The chain links TRBV2 to TRBJ2-7; D call uncertain. Per the germline V gene, CDR1 is SNHLY and CDR2 is FYNNEI. The CDR3 runs 11 residues. The ends were cut back, 2 bases at V and 5 bases at J, with 4 bases in the middle. The DNA of the CDR3 is TGTGCCAGCAGTGAATTCGACGAGCAGTACTTC. It codes for CASSEFDEQYF.

This sequence joins TRBV11-2 and TRBJ2-5; no reliable D call. There are 11 residues in the CDR3. Germline assignment: CDR1 SGHAT and CDR2 FQNNGV. Trimming took off 5 bases at V and 5 bases at J, with 6 bases between the two ends. The CDR3 nucleotides are TGTGCCAGCAGCGCCTGGGAGACCCAGTACTTC. This gives the protein CASSAWETQYF.

This clone is a singleton in its sample. This sequence joins TRBV2 and TRBJ2-2; possibly TRBD1 for D (5 bases). The CDR3 contains 17 residues. Germline V gene sequence: CDR1 SNHLY, CDR2 FYNNEI. The V end lost 6 bases, the J end lost 1 base, and 18 bases lay between the germline ends. CDR3 in amino acids: CASRKPPGSGNTGELFF. DNA of the CDR3: TGTGCCAGCAGAAAACCTCCAGGGTCGGGGAACACCGGGGAGCTGTTTTTT.

This clone was counted between two and nine times. The V call is TRBV5-1, the J call TRBJ1-2; D is undetermined. The V end was cut by 4 bases, the J end by 6 bases, with 10 bases between. This CDR3 has 12 residues. Germline V gene sequence: CDR1 SGHRS, CDR2 YFSETQ. The CDR3 DNA follows: TGCGCCAGCAGCCCTACTACTCATGGCTACACCTTC. Translation: CASSPTTHGYTF.

This clone has just a few counts. The V call is TRBV30, the J call TRBJ1-4, with D possibly being TRBD1 (5 bases). V was clipped by 3 bases and J by 7 bases, with 15 bases between them. Germline loops: CDR1 GTSNPN, CDR2 SVGIG (reference sequence). The CDR3 has 14 amino acids. CDR3 DNA: TGTGCCTGGAGGAAGTGGGGCTACGGTGAAAAACTGTTTTTT. Its protein is CAWRKWGYGEKLFF.

This chain connects TRBV28 to TRBJ2-5, with 9 bases fitting TRBD2. The J call may be incorrect, as the DNA end agrees better with TRBJ2-7. CDR3 length equals 12 residues. Germline V gene sequence: CDR1 MDHEN, CDR2 SYDVKM. The CDR3 nucleotides are TGTGCGGCCGGGACTAGCTTCCACGAGCAGTACTTC. Amino acids: CAAGTSFHEQYF.

The V call is TRBV18, the J call TRBJ2-7; 9 bases map to TRBD1. Germline CDR1 is KGHSH and CDR2 is LQKENI. Trimming at V came to 3 bases and at J to 6 bases, leaving 9 bases not matched to a gene. This CDR3 has 15 amino acids. The CDR3 reads CASSPRLGQGLEQYF. CDR3 nucleotides: TGTGCCAGCTCACCTCGGTTGGGACAGGGCCTCGAGCAGTACTTC.

A few counts support this clone. The chain is built from TRBV7-2 and TRBJ2-2, with a weak D call TRBD2 (6 bases). Germline assignment: CDR1 SGHTA and CDR2 FQGNSA. CDR3 length: 15 residues. The V gene lost 5 bases and the J gene lost 4 bases, with 14 bases spanning the gap. In nucleotides, the CDR3 is TGTGCCAGCAGCACGGACTACCTCAGCACCGGGGAGCTGTTTTTT. It yields the protein CASSTDYLSTGELFF.